This T cell receptor (beta chain) was documented in a study of monozygotic twins with inflammatory bowel disease. For each CDR3 protein, TCRdb gives one entry from its re-call of the 5' RACE reads, without DNA. The ten most abundant clones cover over 1% of a sample with about 140,000 distinct CDR3 sequences. Per germline, CDR1 SQVTM and CDR2 ANQGSEA. The CDR3 loop spans 13 amino acids. V gene TRBV29-1 combines with J gene TRBJ1-5. The TCR was taken from a human donor with ulcerative colitis or Crohn's disease, or a healthy co-twin of an affected twin (not recorded which). The sequenced material came from blood. CDR3 residues: CSVTTGINQPQHF.